This TCR beta chain was identified during a study of OX40 agonist ivuxolimab in advanced cancers. About the research overall: Intravenous ivuxolimab was administered to patients every 2 weeks at 0.01 to 10 mg/kg.

In the case of this clone: Its antigen is not known.

Trimming at V came to 3 bases and at J to 0 bases, leaving 5 bases not matched to a gene. The germline gives CDR1 KGHSH, CDR2 LQKENI. The CDR3 covers 16 residues. Findings and limits, study-wide: On average, CD8+ T cells had more expanded clones than CD4+. With doses of 0.1-3.0 mg/kg, partial responders showed among the lowest clonal expansion.

Clones were sequenced by immunoSEQ multiplex PCR, and TCRdb holds only the in-frame ones, with some missing. The sample holds 65,000 to 75,000 clones, roughly 84% seen once. This TCR derives from an adult with an advanced solid tumor such as melanoma, head and neck, liver or kidney cancer. V gene TRBV18 combines with J gene TRBJ1-3, with 7 bases matching TRBD1. Sequenced here: CD4+ or CD8+ T cells sorted from blood, sampled in a trial of the OX40 agonist ivuxolimab. The chain's CDR3 is CASSPFGQDSGNTIYF. The CDR3 nucleotides are TGTGCCAGCTCACCCTTTGGACAGGACTCTGGAAACACCATATATTTT.